This T cell receptor (beta chain) was identified in a study of cytomegalovirus exposure and HLA in healthy donors. The germline V and J ends were trimmed by 4 bases and 8 bases, with 14 bases remaining between them. CDR3 length equals 12 residues. Germline V gene lookup returns CDR1 GTSNPN and CDR2 SVGIG (reference sequence). The donors were in the 120-subject validation cohort, distinct from the roughly 670-subject first cohort. To note about this clone: Its antigen is not known.

The study, taken as a whole, reports: Rarity held for most TCR sequences, but there were some public TCRs that occurred in many donors. Confirmation was obtained in vitro that a few CMV-associated chains are specific for CMV antigens.

Assay: immunoSEQ multiplex PCR; the TCRdb copy retains only in-frame clones and omits some. The sample holds 150,000 to 200,000 clones, about 85% seen once. Specimen: PBMCs. The chain employs TRBV30 and TRBJ1-2; tentative D call: TRBD1 (5 bases). The clonotype was recovered from a man between 18 and 35 years old in good health and CMV-seropositive. The CDR3 region has the DNA TGTGCCTGGAACACCCTGGGGGGGGGCTACACCTTC. Translated, it gives CAWNTLGGGYTF.